The TCR beta chain under discussion was sequenced for a study of blood T cell repertoires in COVID-19. Study-wide background: Material from acute and convalescent COVID-19 was sourced from the United States, Italy and Spain. PBMCs, B-cell-depleted T cells, or T cells were the source of the cDNA or gDNA that made up the material.

Authors' methods: Reference gene primer amplification gave nucleated cell count estimates. The protocol was immunoSEQ multiplex PCR, while the TCRdb copy is restricted to in-frame clones and leaves out a portion. V and J calls and clone size are as listed in that table; D and trimming were resolved from the DNA. The table shows more than 80,000 clones, with around four fifths occurring only once. Material for sequencing was peripheral blood. The source is a human donor in a cohort sampled during active COVID-19.

As DNA, the CDR3 is TGTGCCAGCAGCTATACAGGTCCGAACACCGGGGAGCTGTTTTTT. Amino acids: CASSYTGPNTGELFF. This rearrangement joins TRBV3-1 (or the pseudogene TRBV3-2) to TRBJ2-2; D is perhaps TRBD1 (5 bases). The CDR3 sequence is 15 residues long. The ends were cut back, 5 bases at V and 0 bases at J, with 10 bases in the middle. Germline lookup yields CDR1 LGHDT and CDR2 YNNKEL (reference sequence).